The 2 T cell receptor beta chains listed next were all sequenced from one sample in a study of PD-L1 blockade in urothelial cancer. Noted time point: pretreatment peripheral blood. Clones were read by immunoSEQ multiplex PCR, and TCRdb kept only the in-frame ones, dropping some. The table has tens of thousands of clones, approximately 83% seen once; the top ten hold more than 12%. The material sequenced was PBMCs, taken around atezolizumab (anti-PD-L1) treatment. These TCRs come from a man between 60 and 70 years old with urothelial cancer.

This clone was seen a single time. The chain joins TRBV10-2 to TRBJ2-7; 8 bases align to TRBD2. This CDR3 region has 12 residues. Germline values: CDR1 WSHSY, CDR2 SAAADI. V was clipped by 6 bases and J by 2 bases; unmatched bases: 0. This CDR3 is CASRTSAYEQYF. The CDR3 region has the DNA TGCGCCAGCAGGACTAGCGCCTACGAGCAGTACTTC.

The chain employs TRBV5-1 and TRBJ2-5; 7 nucleotides agree with TRBD2. The CDR3 runs 18 residues. Germline CDR1 and CDR2: SGHRS and YFSETQ. The ends lost 0 bases at V and 10 bases at J; junction bases unmatched: 21. The CDR3 region has the DNA TGCGCCAGCAGCTTGGTAGTAGCGGGCTCCTCGGTCCTCGGGAACCAGTACTTC. Translation gives CASSLVVAGSSVLGNQYF.